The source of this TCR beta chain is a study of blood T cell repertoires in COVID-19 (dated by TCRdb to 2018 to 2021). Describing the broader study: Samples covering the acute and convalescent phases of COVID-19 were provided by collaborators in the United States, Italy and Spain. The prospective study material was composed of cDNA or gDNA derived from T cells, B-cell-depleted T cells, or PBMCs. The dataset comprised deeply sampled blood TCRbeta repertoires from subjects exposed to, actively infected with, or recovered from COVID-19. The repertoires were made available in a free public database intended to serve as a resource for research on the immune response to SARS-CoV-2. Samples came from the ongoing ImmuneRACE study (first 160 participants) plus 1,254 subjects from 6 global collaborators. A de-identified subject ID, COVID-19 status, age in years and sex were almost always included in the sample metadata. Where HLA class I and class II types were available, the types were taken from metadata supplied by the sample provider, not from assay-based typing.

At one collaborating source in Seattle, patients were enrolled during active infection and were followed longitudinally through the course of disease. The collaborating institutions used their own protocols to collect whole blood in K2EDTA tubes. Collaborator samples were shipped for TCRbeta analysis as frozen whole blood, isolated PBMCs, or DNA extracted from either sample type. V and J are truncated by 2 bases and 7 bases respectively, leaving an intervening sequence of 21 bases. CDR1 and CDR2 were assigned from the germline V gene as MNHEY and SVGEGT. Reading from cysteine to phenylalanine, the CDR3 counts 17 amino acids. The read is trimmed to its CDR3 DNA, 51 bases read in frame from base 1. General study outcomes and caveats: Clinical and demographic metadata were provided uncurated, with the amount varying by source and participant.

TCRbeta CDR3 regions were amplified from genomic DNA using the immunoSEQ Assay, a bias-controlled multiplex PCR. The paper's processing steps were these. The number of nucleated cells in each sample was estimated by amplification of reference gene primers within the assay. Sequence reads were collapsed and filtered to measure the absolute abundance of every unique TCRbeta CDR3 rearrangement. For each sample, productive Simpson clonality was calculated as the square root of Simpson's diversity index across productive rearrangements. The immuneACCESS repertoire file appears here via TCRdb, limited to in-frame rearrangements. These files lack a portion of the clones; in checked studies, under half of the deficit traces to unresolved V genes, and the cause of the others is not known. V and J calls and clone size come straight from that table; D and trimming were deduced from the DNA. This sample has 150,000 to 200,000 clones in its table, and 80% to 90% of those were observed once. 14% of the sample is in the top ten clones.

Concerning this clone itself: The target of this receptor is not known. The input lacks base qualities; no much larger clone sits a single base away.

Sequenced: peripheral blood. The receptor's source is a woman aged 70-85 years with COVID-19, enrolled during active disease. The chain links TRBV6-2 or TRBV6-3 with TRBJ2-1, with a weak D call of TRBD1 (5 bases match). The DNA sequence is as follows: TGTGCCAGCAGTTACCGCCCTGGGGCTACCCCTTGGAATGAGCAGTTCTTC. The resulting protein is CASSYRPGATPWNEQFF.